This T cell receptor beta chain came from a study of OX40 agonist ivuxolimab in advanced cancers. Libraries were prepared by immunoSEQ multiplex PCR; TCRdb keeps only in-frame clonotypes and omits some of them. The table records approximately 120,000 clones, roughly 90% of them present only once. With 5 bases removed from V and 1 base from J, the gap between germline ends came to 21 bases. Germline loops: CDR1 SGHTA, CDR2 FQGNSA. CDR3 size: 17 residues. The rearrangement uses TRBV7-2 and TRBJ2-7; D may be TRBD1 or TRBD2 (6 bases each). The starting material was CD4+ or CD8+ T cells sorted from blood, obtained in a trial of the OX40 agonist ivuxolimab. This TCR was sampled from an adult with an advanced solid tumor such as melanoma, head and neck, liver or kidney cancer. Here the CDR3 reads CASSPSSVGGGSYEQYF. CDR3 nucleotide sequence: TGTGCCAGCAGCCCCAGCAGTGTGGGGGGCGGATCCTACGAGCAGTACTTC.